This T cell receptor beta chain was obtained from a study of post-analysis software for immune sequencing data. About the study: There were relapsing-remitting, secondary progressive and progressive-relapsing multiple sclerosis among the disease courses included. Findings and limits, study-wide: Relative to controls, patients with multiple sclerosis showed significantly lower normalized Chao1 diversity. Samples prepared in the same batch strongly co-clustered by F measure.

Incorporated into the TCR beta cDNA libraries were unique molecular identifiers, which served to reduce PCR and sequencing biases. T cells numbering about 0.85 to 10 million yielded roughly 0.5 million cDNA molecules. One entry per CDR3 protein results from TCRdb running MiXCR on the PCR reads. The repertoire has roughly 600,000 distinct CDR3 sequences, 44% of them found once; the top ten carry about 1.8%. There are a few counts of this clonotype. Its matching antigen is unknown. The specimen was blood. This receptor was taken from a girl aged 5-17 years with multiple sclerosis.

CDR3 nucleotides: TGTGCCATCAGTGACACCTTTACCGGGACCAGCAATCAGCCCCAGCATTTT. Amino acid sequence: CAISDTFTGTSNQPQHF. The chain combines TRBV10-3 with TRBJ1-5; TRBD1 might be the D (5 bases). Deletions cut 3 bases from V and 1 base from J, with 16 bases between. This CDR3 contains 17 residues. Per germline, CDR1 ENHRY and CDR2 SYGVKD.